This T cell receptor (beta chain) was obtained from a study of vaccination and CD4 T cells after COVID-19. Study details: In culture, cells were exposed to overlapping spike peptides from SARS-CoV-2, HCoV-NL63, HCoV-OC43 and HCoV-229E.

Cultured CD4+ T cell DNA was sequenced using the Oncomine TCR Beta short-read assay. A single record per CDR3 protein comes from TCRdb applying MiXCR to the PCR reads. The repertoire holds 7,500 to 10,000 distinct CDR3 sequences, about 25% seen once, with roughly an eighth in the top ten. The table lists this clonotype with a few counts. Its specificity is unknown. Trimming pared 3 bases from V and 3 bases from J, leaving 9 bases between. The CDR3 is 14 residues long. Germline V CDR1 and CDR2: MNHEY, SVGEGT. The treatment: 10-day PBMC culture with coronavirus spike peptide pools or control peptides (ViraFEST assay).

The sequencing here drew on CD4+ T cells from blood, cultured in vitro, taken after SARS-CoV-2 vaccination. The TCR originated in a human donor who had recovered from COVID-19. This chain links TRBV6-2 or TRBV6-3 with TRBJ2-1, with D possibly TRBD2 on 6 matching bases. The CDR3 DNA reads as TGTGCCAGCAGTTATAGCGGAGGCTACAATGAGCAGTTCTTC. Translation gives CASSYSGGYNEQFF.